The clone carrying this TCR beta chain has a count of ten or more. The antigen is unknown. The CDR3 runs 15 residues. V trimming: 6 bases; J trimming: 5 bases; junction bases outside the gene matches: 9. Germline values: CDR1 LGHDT, CDR2 YNNKEL (reference sequence). The record originates from a study of post-analysis software for immune sequencing data. Study-level findings and limits: There was significantly lower normalized Chao1 diversity in multiple sclerosis patients than in controls.

Libraries were made from TCR beta cDNA, and they carried unique molecular identifiers. TCRdb independently ran MiXCR on the PCR reads; one entry per CDR3 protein. Among about 160,000 distinct CDR3 sequences listed, 36% were seen once. Sequenced here: blood, sampled after autologous hematopoietic stem cell transplantation. The V call is TRBV3-1, the J call TRBJ2-5; 10 positions match TRBD2. This TCR was recovered from a girl under 18 with multiple sclerosis. The CDR3 DNA is TGTGCCAGCAGAGCTAGCGGGAGAGGGGTGGAGACCCAGTACTTC. This sequence encodes CASRASGRGVETQYF.